This is a list of T cell receptor beta chains from one sample in a study of cytomegalovirus exposure and HLA in healthy donors. This table comes from immunoSEQ multiplex PCR, and its TCRdb copy is limited to in-frame clones, with some not included. Of more than 150,000 clones in the sample, 81% were seen once. The sequencing input was PBMCs. The receptors come from a man aged 50 to 59 in good health and CMV-seronegative. CDR3s include the opening cysteine and the closing phenylalanine or tryptophan. A D gene is named only where the DNA matches it firmly. Clone size appears in some rows only: once, few, many, or a class for an expanded clone.

CDR3nt	CDR3aa	abundance	d_gene	j_gene	v_gene
TGTGCCAGCAGTTCAGGGGACTACAATGAGCAATTCTTC	CASSSGDYNEQFF	NA	NA	TRBJ2-1	TRBV5-6
TGTGCCAGCAGAGCTCAGGGATTCAACACTGAAGCTTTCTTT	CASRAQGFNTEAFF	once	NA	TRBJ1-1	TRBV9
TGTGCCAGCAGCTTACCTCGGGTACTCCAAGAGACCCAGTACTTC	CASSLPRVLQETQYF	once	NA	TRBJ2-5	TRBV7-2
TGCAGTGCCAGACTAGCTGACGAGCAGTACTTC	CSARLADEQYF	NA	TRBD2	TRBJ2-7	TRBV20-1
TGTGCCAGCAGCTCCAATGGGGACACCTCCTACGAGCAGTACTTC	CASSSNGDTSYEQYF	NA	NA	TRBJ2-7	TRBV9
TGCGCCAGCAGACCCGGGACAGGGGTGTGGGAGACCCAGTACTTC	CASRPGTGVWETQYF	once	TRBD1	TRBJ2-5	TRBV4-1
TGTGCCACCCTCCTCCGAAACACCATATATTTT	CATLLRNTIYF	once	NA	TRBJ1-3	TRBV7-9
TGTGCCAGCAGCTTCCCGACAGGGAACTACAATGAGCAGTTCTTC	CASSFPTGNYNEQFF	NA	TRBD1	TRBJ2-1	TRBV7-9
TGCGCCAGCAGCTGGGCCGGAGGGACAGGGGACACCCTCGCTAATGGCTACACCTTC	CASSWAGGTGDTLANGYTF	NA	TRBD1	TRBJ1-2	TRBV5-1
TGTGCCAGCAAGAGGGGACAGAGGGTCCACAATGAGCAGTTCTTC	CASKRGQRVHNEQFF	NA	TRBD1	TRBJ2-1	TRBV27
TGTGCCAGCAGACGCGACAGGGGGCACACTGAAGCTTTCTTT	CASRRDRGHTEAFF	NA	TRBD1	TRBJ1-1	TRBV27
TGTGCCAGCAGCCAAGAGCATGGAAGGGAGGCTTTCTTT	CASSQEHGREAFF	few	NA	TRBJ1-1	TRBV14
TGTGCCAGTAGTATCAGGTCGCGGGGGGCGTTTCCGACCCAGTACTTC	CASSIRSRGAFPTQYF	NA	TRBD2	TRBJ2-5	TRBV19
TGTGCCAGCTCGCCTCTCGACAGGGGACCTACGAACACTGAAGCTTTCTTT	CASSPLDRGPTNTEAFF	once	TRBD1	TRBJ1-1	TRBV18
TGTGCCAGCAGCGTTATAGACAATCAGCCCCAGCATTTT	CASSVIDNQPQHF	once	NA	TRBJ1-5	TRBV2
TGCGCCAGCAGCATCGGGGGAGGTCAGCCCCAGCATTTT	CASSIGGGQPQHF	NA	NA	TRBJ1-5	TRBV5-1
TGTGCCAGCAGATGGGCACAAAACTCTGGAAACACCATATATTTT	CASRWAQNSGNTIYF	NA	NA	TRBJ1-3	TRBV21-1
TGTGCCAGCATCCGAGAGGGGGTAGCCCCCTACAATGAGCAGTTCTTC	CASIREGVAPYNEQFF	NA	NA	TRBJ2-1	TRBV7-9
TGTGCCAGCAGCTTAAATGAGGGGGCTTCTGGAAACACCATATATTTT	CASSLNEGASGNTIYF	NA	TRBD1	TRBJ1-3	TRBV7-9
TGTGCCAGTAGTCCCTCCGACAGGGGAGGGCAGTTCTTC	CASSPSDRGGQFF	NA	TRBD1	TRBJ2-1	TRBV19
TGTGCCAGCAGTCCCCGACAGGGGGGGACTGAAGCTTTCTTT	CASSPRQGGTEAFF	NA	TRBD1	TRBJ1-1	TRBV27
TGTGCCAGCAGTTTAAGAACCGTCGGGGTCGAGCAGTACTTC	CASSLRTVGVEQYF	NA	NA	TRBJ2-7	TRBV27
TGTGCCAGCAGAGACAGGGCTTTAAGTAGGTCCGGGGAGCTGTTTTTT	CASRDRALSRSGELFF	NA	TRBD1	TRBJ2-2	TRBV7-2
TGTGCCAGCAGGTCGCCGGGACTAGTTCTCGAGCAGTACTTC	CASRSPGLVLEQYF	NA	TRBD2	TRBJ2-7	TRBV6-5
TGTGCCAGCAGCCCCGGACAGGGGGCTTACGAGCAGTACTTC	CASSPGQGAYEQYF	NA	TRBD1	TRBJ2-7	TRBV13
TGCAGTGCTACTACAGATACGCAGTATTTT	CSATTDTQYF	NA	NA	TRBJ2-3	TRBV20-1
TGTGCCAGCACGACGGGGGACACAGATACGCAGTATTTT	CASTTGDTDTQYF	NA	NA	TRBJ2-3	TRBV9
TGTGCCAGCAGCGTAGGGTCCGGGTTTGGTAATGAGCAGTTCTTC	CASSVGSGFGNEQFF	NA	NA	TRBJ2-1	TRBV9